This T cell receptor (beta chain) originates from a study of blood T cell repertoires in COVID-19. Study overall: T cells, B-cell-depleted T cells, or PBMCs supplied cDNA or gDNA.

CDR1 SGHAT and CDR2 FQNNGV come from the germline V gene. The length of the CDR3 is 16 residues. V shed 3 bases and J 3 bases; nucleotides not matched to a gene: 7. In the authors' methods: Nucleated cell number was recorded as an estimate derived from reference gene primer amplification. TCRdb's table, derived via immunoSEQ multiplex PCR, lists solely in-frame clones and lacks some. The D gene and trimming were derived from the DNA, and the V and J assignments and clone size from that table. The repertoire holds more than 95,000 clones, with approximately 76% as singletons. The sequenced sample was peripheral blood. The sequence derives from a woman aged 65 to 85 with acute or convalescent COVID-19. The rearrangement links TRBV11-2 to TRBJ2-2; TRBD2 matches at 7 bases. CDR3 amino acids: CASSLNRDYYTGELFF. The CDR3 nucleotides are TGTGCCAGCAGCTTGAACCGGGACTACTACACCGGGGAGCTGTTTTTT.